What follows is one T cell receptor (beta chain) and its context. The antigen it binds to is not known. Base-call qualities are not available, and no considerably larger clone is one nucleotide away. Sequenced on an Illumina HiSeq 1500. In-frame beta chains were kept once TCRdb had trimmed the public reads at Q25 with fastp and called clones with MiXCR. Merged by CDR3 protein, the rows form single entries marked with the most common genes and DNA. A total of nearly 650,000 distinct CDR3 sequences appear in this sample, approximately 24% of them only once. Jointly, the top ten make up less than 10% of the sample. The germline V gene supplies CDR1 SGHTA and CDR2 FQGNSA. V drops 6 bases and J drops 7 bases, leaving 24 bases in between. From the cysteine up to the phenylalanine, the CDR3 has a length of 16 residues. Of the read, only the CDR3 DNA is kept; its 48 bases are in frame from base 1. This sample is drawn from a study of T cell repertoires in cytomegalovirus infection (dated by TCRdb to between 2018 and 2021). Describing the broader study: Donor HLA type was relevant to the analysis, as public TCR beta signatures indicated carriage of CMV infection together with the matching HLA type. Overall study results and their limits: In both this cohort and an independent cohort of several hundred donors, the cumulative frequency of public TCR beta family members distinguished carriers of CMV infection plus the relevant HLA type. In the ex vivo response, HLA-C-restricted CMV-specific TCR beta clonotypes were dominant, and in two of eight donors the single most frequent clonotype came from this HLA-C-restricted group.

The sample consisted of CD8+ T cells from PBMCs. This TCR derives from a human donor in good health (CMV status not recorded). Some clones in this sample may be carry-over from other donors' samples. The V and J segments used are TRBV7-2 and TRBJ1-1; TRBD1 is perhaps the D gene, given 6 matching bases. Here the CDR3 is given as CASRGPLGVGDIEAFF. The nucleotides read TGTGCCAGCAGAGGCCCCCTGGGAGTAGGGGACATTGAAGCTTTCTTT.